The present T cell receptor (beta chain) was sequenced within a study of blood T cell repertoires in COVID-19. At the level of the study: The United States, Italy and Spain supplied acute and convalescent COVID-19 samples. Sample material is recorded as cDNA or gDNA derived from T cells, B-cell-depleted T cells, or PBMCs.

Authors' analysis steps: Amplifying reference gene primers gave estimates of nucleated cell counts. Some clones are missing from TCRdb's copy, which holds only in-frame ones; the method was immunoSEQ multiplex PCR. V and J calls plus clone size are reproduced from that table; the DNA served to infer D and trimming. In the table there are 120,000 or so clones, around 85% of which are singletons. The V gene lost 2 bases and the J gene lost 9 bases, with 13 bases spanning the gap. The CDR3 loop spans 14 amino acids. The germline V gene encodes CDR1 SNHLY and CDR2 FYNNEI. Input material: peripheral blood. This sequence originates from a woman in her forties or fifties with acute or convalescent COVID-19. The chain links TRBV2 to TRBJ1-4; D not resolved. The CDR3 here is CASSEMGTSQKLFF. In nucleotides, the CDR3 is TGTGCCAGCAGTGAAATGGGCACAAGTCAAAAACTGTTTTTT.